A single sample gave rise to the 21 T cell receptor beta chains below, sequenced in a study of blood T cell repertoires in COVID-19. The data were produced by immunoSEQ multiplex PCR, yet TCRdb's version contains in-frame clones alone and is incomplete. The sample has some 62,000 clones, more than 80% seen once. The sequencing sample was made of peripheral blood. The receptors derive from a woman of 80 years or more with acute or convalescent COVID-19.

DNA for the CDR3: TGTGCCAGCAGCCCGGCGGGGGGTACGCAGTATTTT. As protein: CASSPAGGTQYF. The rearrangement joins TRBV7-3 to TRBJ2-3, with TRBD2 identical over 8 bases. With 5 bases clipped from V and 8 bases from J, the junction kept 3 bases outside the gene matches. In germline, CDR1 is SGHTA, CDR2 FQGTGA. The CDR3 length is 12 residues.

The chain joins TRBV4-1 to TRBJ1-3; D gene uncertain. Germline V gene lookup returns CDR1 MGHRA and CDR2 YSYEKL. V lost 3 bases to trimming and J lost 0 bases, with 12 bases between them. The CDR3 is 16 residues long. The CDR3 DNA reads as TGCGCCAGCAGCCAGAAGACGGGGAGCTCTGGAAACACCATATATTTT. Protein product: CASSQKTGSSGNTIYF.

The V and J genes are TRBV7-9 and TRBJ2-5; TRBD1 matches at 12 bases. This CDR3 comprises 17 residues. The V segment lost 6 bases and the J segment 5 bases; nucleotides outside the gene matches: 13. CDR1 is SEHNR and CDR2 is FQNEAQ in the germline V gene (reference sequence). The CDR3 bases are TGTGCCAGCAGACATTCCGGGACAGGGGGCGTAAGTGAGACCCAGTACTTC. Amino acid sequence: CASRHSGTGGVSETQYF.

This rearrangement joins TRBV29-1 to TRBJ2-2, with 10 nucleotides matching TRBD1. Germline CDR1 and CDR2: SQVTM and ANQGSEA. V shed 3 bases, J shed 5 bases, and the junction held 3 bases outside the gene matches. This CDR3 contains 14 residues. The CDR3 reads CSVDRTGGTGELFF. The CDR3 DNA reads as TGCAGCGTTGACCGGACAGGGGGAACCGGGGAGCTGTTTTTT.

V is TRBV24-1 and J is TRBJ1-1, with TRBD1 matching 9 bases. CDR1 and CDR2 from the germline V gene are KGHDR and SFDVKD. V lost 4 bases to trimming and J lost 11 bases; unmatched junction nucleotides: 10. The CDR3 runs to 14 residues. The CDR3 reads CATSDSRQGERAFF. Here the CDR3 DNA reads TGTGCCACCAGTGACTCTAGACAGGGGGAGAGGGCTTTCTTT.

This sequence joins TRBV5-4 and TRBJ2-5; a possible D gene is TRBD1 (5 bases). Trimming shortened V by 0 bases and J by 5 bases, and 11 bases separated the two germline ends. Looked up from germline, CDR1 is SGHNT and CDR2 is YYREEE (reference sequence). The CDR3 has 14 residues. DNA of the CDR3: TGTGCCAGCAGCTTGGCAGGGCTGGGGGAGACCCAGTACTTC. Translating it yields CASSLAGLGETQYF.

In nucleotides, the CDR3 is TGCGCCAGCAGCTTGGCCTTCAGGGACAGCACCATATATTTT. Translated: CASSLAFRDSTIYF. This chain joins TRBV5-1 and TRBJ1-3; 7 nucleotides align to TRBD1. The junction had 6 bases not matched to a gene; V was cut back by 0 bases and J by 9 bases. The CDR3 runs to 14 residues. Germline loops: CDR1 SGHRS, CDR2 YFSETQ.

CDR3 sequence reads: CASRNRQGPAFF. The CDR3 DNA is TGTGCCAGCAGGAATCGACAGGGACCGGCTTTCTTT. The chain combines TRBV7-9 with TRBJ1-1, with 7 positions matching TRBD1. Germline V gives CDR1 SEHNR, CDR2 FQNEAQ (reference sequence). J was trimmed by 11 bases and V by 6 bases; bases with no gene match: 9. The CDR3 is made up of 12 amino acids.

The genes are TRBV6-5 and TRBJ1-1; tentatively, D is TRBD1 (5 bases). Germline CDR1 and CDR2: MNHEY and SVGAGI. This CDR3 is 14 amino acids long. The V end lost 2 bases, the J end lost 2 bases, and 9 bases lay between the germline ends. This CDR3 is CASSYDRRNTEAFF. CDR3 in DNA: TGTGCCAGCAGTTACGACAGACGAAACACTGAAGCTTTCTTT.

This clone was seen a few times. The chain is built from TRBV11-2 and TRBJ2-3; D unclear. CDR1 and CDR2 from the germline V gene are SGHAT and FQNNGV. With 4 bases removed from V and 3 bases from J, the gap between germline ends came to 8 bases. CDR3 length: 13 amino acids. CDR3 DNA: TGTGCCAGCAGCTCCGCGGCGACAGATACGCAGTATTTT. This encodes CASSSAATDTQYF.

The rearrangement joins TRBV24-1 to TRBJ2-7; perhaps TRBD2 as D (6 bases). V gave up 3 bases and J gave up 9 bases, with 17 bases separating them. The CDR3 is made up of 14 amino acids. The germline V gene has CDR1 KGHDR and CDR2 SFDVKD. CDR3 DNA: TGTGCCACCAGTGATCTCCTTAGACTAGTCGCGCAGTACTTC. Translating it yields CATSDLLRLVAQYF.

The chain couples TRBV18 to TRBJ1-4; possible D gene TRBD1, 6 bases. The V end lost 0 bases, the J end lost 8 bases, and 13 bases lay between the germline ends. Germline CDR1 and CDR2: KGHSH and LQKENI. The CDR3 totals 15 residues. The CDR3 protein is CASSPPTGYREKLFF. The CDR3, as DNA: TGTGCCAGCTCACCACCGACAGGCTACCGGGAAAAACTGTTTTTT.

The chain links TRBV7-9 to TRBJ2-1, with unresolved D. V was pared by 2 bases and J by 6 bases, with 5 bases between. The CDR3 covers 12 residues. Germline-derived CDR1 and CDR2 are SEHNR and FQNEAQ (reference sequence). Here the CDR3 DNA reads TGTGCCAGCAGCTTATCTCCCAATGAGCAGTTCTTC. Amino acids: CASSLSPNEQFF.

V is TRBV10-1 and J is TRBJ2-7, with 8 bases identical to TRBD1. V gave up 6 bases and J gave up 2 bases; unmatched junction bases: 9. This CDR3 region has 15 residues. Germline CDR1 and CDR2: WNHNN and SYGVQD (reference sequence). Here the CDR3 reads CASSSITGGAYEQYF. CDR3 DNA sequence: TGCGCCAGCAGCAGCATTACAGGGGGAGCCTACGAGCAGTACTTC.

The chain uses TRBV9 and TRBJ2-2, with D possibly TRBD1 on 6 matching bases. CDR3 length: 16 residues. V was shortened by 3 bases and J by 2 bases, with 14 bases between the two germline ends. In germline, CDR1 is SGDLS, CDR2 YYNGEE. The CDR3, as DNA: TGTGCCAGCAGCGCTAGAGGGACATATAACACCGGGGAGCTGTTTTTT. This sequence encodes CASSARGTYNTGELFF.

This chain connects TRBV6-2 or TRBV6-3 to TRBJ1-2, with TRBD1 as a possible D gene (5 bases). V was pared by 4 bases and J by 8 bases, with 17 bases between. The germline V gene encodes CDR1 MNHEY and CDR2 SVGEGT. CDR3 length: 14 residues. The CDR3 loop is CASSSAGPSRGYTF. The CDR3, as DNA: TGTGCCAGCAGTTCGGCGGGGCCTAGTCGGGGCTACACCTTC.

The rearrangement links TRBV5-4 to TRBJ1-5; D uncertain. Germline V gene lookup returns CDR1 SGHNT and CDR2 YYREEE (reference sequence). V lost 0 bases and J 4 bases, leaving 5 bases between the germline ends. The CDR3 extends over 13 amino acids. CDR3 sequence reads: CASSLDRNQPQHF. The CDR3, as DNA: TGTGCCAGCAGCTTGGACAGAAATCAGCCCCAGCATTTT.

The V gene is TRBV19, the J gene TRBJ1-5; D perhaps matches TRBD1 (6 bases). Germline CDR1 is LNHDA and CDR2 is SQIVND (reference sequence). Trimming removed 5 bases from V and 0 bases from J, with 11 bases in between. The CDR3 is made up of 15 amino acids. CDR3 DNA: TGTGCCAGTAGTGTACAGGGTTATAGCAATCAGCCCCAGCATTTT. This sequence encodes CASSVQGYSNQPQHF.

V usage is TRBV10-2 and J usage is TRBJ1-4, with D possibly matching TRBD1 (5 bases). Trimming removed 4 bases from V and 2 bases from J, with 11 bases in between. This CDR3 has 15 residues. Germline assignment: CDR1 WSHSY and CDR2 SAAADI. CDR3 sequence reads: CASSGRGMTNEKLFF. CDR3 nucleotides: TGCGCCAGCAGTGGGAGGGGTATGACTAATGAAAAACTGTTTTTT.

The chain joins TRBV6-4 to TRBJ2-1, with D possibly matching TRBD2 (5 bases). V dropped 6 bases and J dropped 0 bases, with 12 bases sitting between them. Germline CDR1 and CDR2: MRHNA and SNTAGT. This CDR3 comprises 15 residues. CDR3 coding DNA: TGTGCCAGCAGCATAGGGAGTAGCTCCTACAATGAGCAGTTCTTC. Its translation is CASSIGSSSYNEQFF.

The chain links TRBV19 to TRBJ2-1; 14 bases fit TRBD2. V dropped 6 bases and J dropped 8; count of bases not matched to a gene: 0. The CDR3 spans 13 residues. Per germline, CDR1 LNHDA and CDR2 SQIVND (reference sequence). The chain's CDR3 is CASRTSGGDEQFF. The CDR3 nucleotides read TGTGCCAGTAGGACTAGCGGGGGGGATGAGCAGTTCTTC.